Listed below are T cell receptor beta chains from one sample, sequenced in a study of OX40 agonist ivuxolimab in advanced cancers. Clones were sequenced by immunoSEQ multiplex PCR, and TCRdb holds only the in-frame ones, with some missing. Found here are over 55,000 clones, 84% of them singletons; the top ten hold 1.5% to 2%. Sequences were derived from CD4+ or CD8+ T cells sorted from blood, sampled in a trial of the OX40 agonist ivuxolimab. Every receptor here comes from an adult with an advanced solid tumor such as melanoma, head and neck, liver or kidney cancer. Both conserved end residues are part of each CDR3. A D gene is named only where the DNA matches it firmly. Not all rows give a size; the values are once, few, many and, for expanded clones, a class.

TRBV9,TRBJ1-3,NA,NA,TGTGCCAGCAGCGTAGAAATCCGGGCAGGGGGAAACACCATATATTTT,CASSVEIRAGGNTIYF
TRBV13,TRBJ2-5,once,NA,TGTGCCAGCAGCTTCGTGACCCTAGGGACCCAGTACTTC,CASSFVTLGTQYF
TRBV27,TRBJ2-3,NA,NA,TGTGCCAGCAACGGGGGTTTCACAGATACGCAGTATTTT,CASNGGFTDTQYF
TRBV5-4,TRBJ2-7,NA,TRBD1,TGTGCCAGCAGCCCGGGACAGTCCACACCCGAGCAGTACTTC,CASSPGQSTPEQYF
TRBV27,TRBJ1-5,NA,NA,TGTGCCAGCAGTTTAATCGCTGACTGGGATAGCAATCAGCCCCAGCATTTT,CASSLIADWDSNQPQHF
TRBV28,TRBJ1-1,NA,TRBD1,TGTGCCAGCAGTTTAGACAGGGGGGCGAACACTGAAGCTTTCTTT,CASSLDRGANTEAFF
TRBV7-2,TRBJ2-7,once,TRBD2,TGTGCCAGCAGGGAAGGGGGGACTAGCGGGATCTACGAGCAGTACTTC,CASREGGTSGIYEQYF
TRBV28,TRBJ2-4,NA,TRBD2,TGTGCCAGCAGGAGCGGGGGGTTAGCCAAAAACATTCAGTACTTC,CASRSGGLAKNIQYF
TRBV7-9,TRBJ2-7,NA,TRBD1,TGTGCCAGCAGCATCCGGGACAGGGATTACGAGCAGTACTTC,CASSIRDRDYEQYF
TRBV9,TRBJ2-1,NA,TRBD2,TGTGCCAGCAGCGTAGCTAGCGGGAGAGGGGAGCAGTTCTTC,CASSVASGRGEQFF
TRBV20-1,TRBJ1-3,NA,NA,TGCAGTGCTAGGTTTGGAAACACCATATATTTT,CSARFGNTIYF
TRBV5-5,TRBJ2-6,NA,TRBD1,TGTGCCAGCACCGGCCGGACAGGGGGATCTGGGGCCAACGTCCTGACTTTC,CASTGRTGGSGANVLTF
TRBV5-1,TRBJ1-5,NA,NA,TGCGCCAGCAGCACTCCATGGCGGTGGAGCAATCAGCCCCAGCATTTT,CASSTPWRWSNQPQHF
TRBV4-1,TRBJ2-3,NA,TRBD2,TGCGCCAGCAGCCCGGGACTAGCGGGAGGCCGCAGGCGGGATACGCAGTATTTT,CASSPGLAGGRRRDTQYF
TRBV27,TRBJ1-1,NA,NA,TGTGCCAGCAGTTTCACGGCGAAGAACCCTGAAGCTTTCTTT,CASSFTAKNPEAFF
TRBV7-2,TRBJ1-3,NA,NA,TGTGCCAGCAGCTTATCCCAGGGAAACACCATATATTTT,CASSLSQGNTIYF
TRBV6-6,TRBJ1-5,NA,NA,TGTGCCAGCACCTCCGGACAGTTCAATCAGCCCCAGCATTTT,CASTSGQFNQPQHF
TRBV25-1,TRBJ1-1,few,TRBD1,TGTGCCAGCAGGGACAGGGGTTTCACTGAAGCTTTCTTT,CASRDRGFTEAFF
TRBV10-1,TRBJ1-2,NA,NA,TGCGCCAGCAGTGGGGGCTTCTTCCAAACGCGGGCGGTTAACTATGGCTACACCTTC,CASSGGFFQTRAVNYGYTF
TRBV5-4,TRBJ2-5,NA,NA,TGTGCCAGCAGCTTGGAACAGAGAGAAGAGACCCAGTACTTC,CASSLEQREETQYF
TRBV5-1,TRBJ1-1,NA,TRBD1,TGCGCCAGCAGCTTGGTAGGGGACAGGGGGGCTGAAGCTTTCTTT,CASSLVGDRGAEAFF
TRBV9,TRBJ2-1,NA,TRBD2,TGTGCCAGCAGCGTCGGGCCTAGCGGGACCCTTGAGCAGTTCTTC,CASSVGPSGTLEQFF
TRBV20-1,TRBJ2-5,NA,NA,TGCAGTGCCCAAGAGACCCAGTACTTC,CSAQETQYF
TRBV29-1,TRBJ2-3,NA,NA,TGCAGCGTTGTGACATTCGGTCGGGCGAGCACAGATACGCAGTATTTT,CSVVTFGRASTDTQYF
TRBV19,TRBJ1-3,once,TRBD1,TGTGCCAGTAGTATAGACGGGACAGAAACGGGAAACACCATATATTTT,CASSIDGTETGNTIYF
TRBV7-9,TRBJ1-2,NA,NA,TGTGCCAGCAGCCGCCCGACCGCTAACTATGGCTACACCTTC,CASSRPTANYGYTF
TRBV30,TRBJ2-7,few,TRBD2,TGTGCCTACTCCCCCCAGCGGGGCTCCTACGAGCAGTACTTC,CAYSPQRGSYEQYF
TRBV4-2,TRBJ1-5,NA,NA,TGTGCCAGCAGCCAAGATGGTGGGGGCAATCAGCCCCAGCATTTT,CASSQDGGGNQPQHF
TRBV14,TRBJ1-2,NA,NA,TGTGCCAGCAGCCTAAGTTCAGCGTACTATGGCTACACCTTC,CASSLSSAYYGYTF
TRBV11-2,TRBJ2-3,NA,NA,TGTGCCAGCAGCGACTACCCGAGGGGCAGGGCGAATACGCAGTATTTT,CASSDYPRGRANTQYF
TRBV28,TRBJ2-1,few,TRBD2,TGTGCCAGCAGTTTACATTATCGGCCTAGCGGGAGGCTCTCCTACAATGAGCAGTTCTTC,CASSLHYRPSGRLSYNEQFF
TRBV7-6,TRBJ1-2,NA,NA,TGTGCCAGCAGCTTAGCGGGGCTGGGGAATTTTGATGGCTACACCTTC,CASSLAGLGNFDGYTF
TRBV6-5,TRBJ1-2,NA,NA,TGTGCCAGCAGTTACTCGGGGTTAGCTAACTATGGCTACACCTTC,CASSYSGLANYGYTF
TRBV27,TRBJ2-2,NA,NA,TGTGCCAGCAGGATGGGGGTAACGAACACCGGGGAGCTGTTTTTT,CASRMGVTNTGELFF
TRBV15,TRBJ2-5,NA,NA,TGTGCCACCAGCAGAGATGAAGAGACCCAGTACTTC,CATSRDEETQYF
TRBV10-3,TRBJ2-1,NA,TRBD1,TGTGCCATCAGTGGACGGACAGGGGGTGATGAGCAGTTCTTC,CAISGRTGGDEQFF
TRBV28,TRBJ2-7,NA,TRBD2,TGTGCCAGCAGTTTAAGACTGCGGGAGTACGAGCAGTACTTC,CASSLRLREYEQYF
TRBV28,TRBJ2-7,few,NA,TGTGCCAGCAGGAAACCCGGGCTACTTTACTACGAGCAGTACTTC,CASRKPGLLYYEQYF
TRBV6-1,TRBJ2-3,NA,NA,TGTGCCAGCAGACTGGGCGCCCCCACAGATACGCAGTATTTT,CASRLGAPTDTQYF
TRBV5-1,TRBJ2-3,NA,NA,TGCGCCAGCAGCTTGGCAGAGACCGCAGATACGCAGTATTTT,CASSLAETADTQYF
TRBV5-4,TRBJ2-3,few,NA,TGTGCCAGCAGCCCGAGGGTAGCGAGATACACAGATACGCAGTATTTT,CASSPRVARYTDTQYF